This T cell receptor beta chain was identified during a study of Ad26.COV2.S vaccination and SARS-CoV-2 variants. This clone was observed a handful of times. This CDR3 has 15 residues. With V trimmed by 3 bases and J by 9 bases, 6 bases remained unmatched. Germline CDR1 SGHAT, CDR2 FQNNGV. The protocol was immunoSEQ multiplex PCR, while the TCRdb copy is restricted to in-frame clones and leaves out a portion. The sample yields 350,000 to 500,000 clones, around 91% seen once. Treatment indicated: 15 to 20 received Ad26.COV2.S at low or high dose, single or two shots; roughly five received placebo; per-sample allocation not given. Samples were taken on day 63 after the first vaccine or placebo injection.

The rearrangement links TRBV11-2 to TRBJ1-6; 9 nucleotides align to TRBD1. The sample here was peripheral blood, taken in a trial of Ad26.COV2.S vaccine versus placebo. The TCR sequence derives from a person aged 18 to 65 who received the Ad26.COV2.S COVID-19 vaccine or a placebo. This CDR3 is CASSFAGTGTSPLHF. For the CDR3, the DNA is TGTGCCAGCAGCTTCGCCGGGACAGGGACTTCACCCCTCCACTTT.